This TCR beta chain was observed in a study of blood T cell repertoires in COVID-19. Study context: Sample material is recorded as cDNA or gDNA derived from T cells, B-cell-depleted T cells, or PBMCs.

Profiled with immunoSEQ multiplex PCR; TCRdb holds only in-frame clones, not every one. The sample lists 230,000 or so clones; around four fifths were seen once. The CDR3 has 15 residues. The germline V gene has CDR1 MNHEY and CDR2 SVGEGT. Trimming took off 5 bases at V and 0 bases at J, with 12 bases between the two ends. Sequencing input: peripheral blood. This clonotype originated in a man in his forties or fifties with active or convalescent COVID-19. The rearrangement links TRBV6-2 or TRBV6-3 to TRBJ2-3; D is possibly TRBD2 (6 bases). CDR3: CASSVAGTSTDTQYF. The CDR3 region has the DNA TGTGCCAGCAGTGTCGCGGGGACTAGCACAGATACGCAGTATTTT.